Sequencing of this T cell receptor (beta chain) was carried out in a study of CD8 T cells in Susac syndrome. At the level of the study: Patients with Susac syndrome were therapy-naive, on corticosteroids, or on intravenous immunoglobulin alone at blood draw.

The CDR3 consists of 13 residues. V was cut by 3 bases and J by 10 bases, with 13 bases left in between. Germline V lookup: CDR1 MNHEY, CDR2 SMNVEV (reference sequence). After extraction with the RNeasy kit, about 0.45 to 1 ug of the RNA was reverse transcribed using random hexamers. From the immunoSEQ multiplex PCR reads, TCRdb called clonotypes with MiXCR, one entry per CDR3 protein. Counted here are some 200,000 distinct CDR3 sequences, more than 85% occurring once; the ten biggest clones make up around 0.15%. The sequence was obtained from a human donor with Susac syndrome. The sample consisted of CD8+ T cells from PBMCs. The genes are TRBV27 and TRBJ1-5, with a weak D call TRBD1 (5 bases). The CDR3 reads CASSLGPSYPQHF. The CDR3 DNA sequence: TGTGCCAGCAGTTTGGGACCATCATACCCCCAGCATTTT.